Listed here are 2 T cell receptor beta chains from one sample, sequenced in a study of identifying expanded T cells in peripheral blood. Sequencing was performed with immunoSEQ multiplex PCR; in TCRdb, only in-frame clones are kept and a portion is missing. The sample has 50,000 to 60,000 clones; around 82% are singletons. Sequenced sample: blood. These receptors were obtained from a person aged 18 to 75 in good health.

The rearrangement uses TRBV2 and TRBJ2-5; 8 nucleotides match TRBD1. The CDR3 is made up of 13 amino acids. The J segment lost 5 bases and the V segment lost 7 bases, leaving 6 bases of the junction unmatched. In germline, CDR1 is SNHLY, CDR2 FYNNEI. CDR3 nucleotide sequence: TGTGCCAGCAATCAGGGGACAGGCGAGACCCAGTACTTC. Amino acids: CASNQGTGETQYF. Combining the CDR3 with reference TRBV2 and TRBJ2-5 gives the whole variable domain EPEVTQTPSHQVTQMGQEVILRCVPISNHLYFYWYRQILGQKVEFLVSFYNNEISEKSEIFDDQFSVERPDGSNFTLKIRSTKLEDSAMYFCASNQGTGETQYFGPGTRLLVL.

V and J are TRBV6-1 and TRBJ2-7, with 9 bases aligning to TRBD1. V shed 5 bases and J 6 bases; nucleotides not matched to a gene: 5. Germline-derived CDR1 and CDR2 are MNHNS and SASEGT. CDR3 length equals 13 residues. CDR3 loop: CASSRDRVAEQYF. The CDR3 nucleotides read TGTGCCAGCAGTCGGGACAGGGTAGCCGAGCAGTACTTC.